This paragraph covers one TCR beta chain sequence. The antigen remains unidentified. The sample is drawn from a study of cytotoxic CD8 clonotypes in ibrutinib-treated CLL. Study at large: Once patients had received a median 12 months of treatment, range 6 to 36, response samples were obtained. Study-wide findings and caveats: Patients had baseline clonality above age-matched healthy donors, and this clonality moved with circulating CD8+ T-cell counts. Clonality increased with ibrutinib response but returned toward baseline at progression. Private clonotypes, not public ones, expanded at ibrutinib response.

The germline V gene has CDR1 MDHEN and CDR2 SYDVKM. Trimming cost V 1 base and J 7 bases; bases outside gene matches: 7. This CDR3 comprises 15 residues. Profiled with immunoSEQ multiplex PCR; TCRdb holds only in-frame clones, not every one. The sample records roughly 300,000 clones, roughly four fifths being singletons. The sequences come from PBMCs, collected at disease progression, from a patient treated with ibrutinib. The chain employs TRBV28 and TRBJ1-2, with TRBD1 identical over 9 bases. The clonotype comes from a human donor with chronic lymphocytic leukemia. CDR3 residues: CASSLSDTGGFGYTF. The CDR3 region has the DNA TGTGCCAGCAGTTTATCGGATACAGGGGGCTTTGGCTACACCTTC.